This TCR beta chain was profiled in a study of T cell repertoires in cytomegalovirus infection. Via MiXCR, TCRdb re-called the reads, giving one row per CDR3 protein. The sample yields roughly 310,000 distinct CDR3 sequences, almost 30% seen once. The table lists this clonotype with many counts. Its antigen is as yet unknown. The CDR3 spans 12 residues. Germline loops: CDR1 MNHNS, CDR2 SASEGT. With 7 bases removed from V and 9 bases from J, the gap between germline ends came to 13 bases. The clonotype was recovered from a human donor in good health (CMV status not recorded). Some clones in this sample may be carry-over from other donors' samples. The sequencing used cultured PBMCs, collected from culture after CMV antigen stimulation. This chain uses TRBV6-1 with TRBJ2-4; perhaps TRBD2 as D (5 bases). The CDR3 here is CASIGPRGIQYF. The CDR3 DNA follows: TGTGCCAGCATTGGCCCCCGGGGCATTCAGTACTTC.